The 28 T cell receptor beta chains below come from one sample, sequenced in a study of blood T cell repertoires in COVID-19. Sequencing used immunoSEQ multiplex PCR; TCRdb keeps in-frame clones, though not all of them. The sample consists of roughly 200,000 clones, roughly 94% of them appearing once. Sequencing was performed on peripheral blood. These receptors originate from a man aged 30-40 years with COVID-19, enrolled during active disease.

The chain is built from TRBV29-1 and TRBJ2-2, with 8 bases lining up with TRBD1. V dropped 7 bases and J dropped 5; count of bases not matched to a gene: 6. The CDR3 contains 13 residues. The germline V gene has CDR1 SQVTM and CDR2 ANQGSEA. CDR3 loop: CSASRGRTGELFF. The CDR3 DNA reads TGCAGCGCTTCCAGGGGGCGGACCGGGGAGCTGTTTTTT.

The V and J genes are TRBV10-3 and TRBJ1-2; D is unresolved. This CDR3 contains 15 residues. V lost 0 bases, J lost 0 bases, and 8 bases lay in between. Germline V gives CDR1 ENHRY, CDR2 SYGVKD. Written as DNA, the CDR3 is TGTGCCATCAGTGAGTCTCGGGAAACTAACTATGGCTACACCTTC. Its translation is CAISESRETNYGYTF.

V usage is TRBV2 and J usage is TRBJ1-1; TRBD1 aligns across 7 bases. The CDR3 loop spans 16 amino acids. Germline V gene data show CDR1 as SNHLY and CDR2 as FYNNEI. The junction had 14 bases not matched to a gene; V was cut back by 6 bases and J by 4 bases. The CDR3 region has the DNA TGTGCCAGCAGCCAGGGGGTTGTAGAGTTGGGCACTGAAGCTTTCTTT. Its protein product is CASSQGVVELGTEAFF.

The chain is built from TRBV5-1 and TRBJ2-7, with 13 bases matching TRBD2. The J segment lost 1 base and the V segment lost 2 bases, leaving 9 bases of the junction unmatched. This CDR3 is built from 18 residues. Germline assignment: CDR1 SGHRS and CDR2 YFSETQ. Written as DNA, the CDR3 is TGCGCCAGCAGCTTACCGACTAGCGGGGGGACAAATTCCTACGAGCAGTACTTC. As protein: CASSLPTSGGTNSYEQYF.

The chain is built from TRBV7-3 and TRBJ2-1; 8 positions agree with TRBD1. CDR1 and CDR2 from the germline V gene are SGHTA and FQGTGA. CDR3 length: 13 amino acids. V was clipped by 5 bases and J by 8 bases; unmatched bases: 5. CDR3 region: CASSEQGGDEQFF. The CDR3 DNA sequence: TGTGCCAGCAGCGAACAGGGGGGAGATGAGCAGTTCTTC.

The chain joins TRBV9 to TRBJ2-5, with 8 bases aligning to TRBD2. Germline loops: CDR1 SGDLS, CDR2 YYNGEE. This CDR3 is built from 18 residues. V lost 0 bases and J lost 2; bases outside the gene matches: 12. DNA of the CDR3: TGTGCCAGCAGCGTAGCTGGGGGCGGGGGGCCCAGACAAGAGACCCAGTACTTC. Amino acid sequence: CASSVAGGGGPRQETQYF.

This sequence joins TRBV11-2 and TRBJ2-5; 8 positions agree with TRBD2. Germline assignment: CDR1 SGHAT and CDR2 FQNNGV. The trim removed 5 bases at V and 5 bases at J, leaving 10 bases unmatched. The CDR3 has 15 amino acids. The CDR3 reads CASSPRRGGPETQYF. In DNA, the CDR3 is TGTGCCAGCAGCCCCCGCCGGGGGGGGCCGGAGACCCAGTACTTC.

The chain links TRBV7-3 to TRBJ1-1, with D possibly being TRBD1 (5 bases). The CDR3 sequence is 13 residues long. Germline V gene lookup returns CDR1 SGHTA and CDR2 FQGTGA. The V end lost 5 bases, the J end lost 1 base, and 8 bases lay between the germline ends. CDR3 sequence (DNA): TGTGCCAGCAGCGGGGGGAGGAACACTGAAGCTTTCTTT. Protein sequence: CASSGGRNTEAFF.

The chain employs TRBV27 and TRBJ1-2; no firm D call. Trimming shortened V by 3 bases and J by 0 bases, and 8 bases separated the two germline ends. Germline loops: CDR1 MNHEY, CDR2 SMNVEV (reference sequence). The CDR3 loop spans 14 amino acids. CDR3 nucleotides: TGTGCCAGCAGTTTCCAGGATACTAACTATGGCTACACCTTC. Translated, it gives CASSFQDTNYGYTF.

The rearrangement uses TRBV19 and TRBJ2-2; D might be TRBD1 (6 bases). Germline values: CDR1 LNHDA, CDR2 SQIVND (reference sequence). The V and J ends lost 3 bases and 4 bases respectively, with 12 bases between them. The CDR3 consists of 15 residues. The CDR3 is CASSIDDRSTGELFF. CDR3 DNA sequence: TGTGCCAGTAGTATCGACGACAGGTCCACCGGGGAGCTGTTTTTT.

V gene TRBV10-3 combines with J gene TRBJ2-5, with D perhaps matching TRBD1 (6 bases). The length of the CDR3 is 15 residues. The germline V gene encodes CDR1 ENHRY and CDR2 SYGVKD. Trimming removed 0 bases from V and 2 bases from J, with 10 bases in between. The DNA of the CDR3 is TGTGCCATCAGTGAGTCTGGCAGGGGTCAAGAGACCCAGTACTTC. Protein sequence: CAISESGRGQETQYF.

This chain links TRBV19 with TRBJ1-1; maybe TRBD1 (5 bases). Germline CDR1 is LNHDA and CDR2 is SQIVND (reference sequence). Trimming left V 1 base short and J 4 bases short, with 13 bases between. The CDR3 totals 15 residues. The CDR3 protein is CASSIVGGDGTEAFF. In DNA form, the CDR3 reads TGTGCCAGTAGTATAGTGGGAGGGGATGGCACTGAAGCTTTCTTT.

The rearrangement uses TRBV9 and TRBJ2-1, with 7 bases aligning to TRBD1. CDR3 length: 13 residues. V trimming: 2 bases; J trimming: 7 bases; junction bases outside the gene matches: 3. CDR1 is SGDLS, CDR2 YYNGEE, per germline. The chain's CDR3 is CASSVGTANEQFF. The CDR3 region has the DNA TGTGCCAGCAGCGTTGGGACAGCGAATGAGCAGTTCTTC.

The chain combines TRBV30 with TRBJ2-7; 10 bases line up with TRBD1. V lost 3 bases to trimming and J lost 3 bases; unmatched junction nucleotides: 5. Germline V gives CDR1 GTSNPN, CDR2 SVGIG (reference sequence). The CDR3 covers 14 residues. The CDR3 spells CAWSRQGALYEQYF. The CDR3 DNA reads as TGTGCCTGGAGCCGACAGGGGGCCCTCTACGAGCAGTACTTC.

This chain links TRBV15 with TRBJ2-7, with D tentatively TRBD1 (7 bases). The length of the CDR3 is 15 residues. V lost 0 bases, J lost 5 bases, and 14 bases lay in between. Looked up from germline, CDR1 is LNHNV and CDR2 is YYDKDF (reference sequence). The CDR3 sequence: CATSRDRAGGNEQYF. CDR3 nucleotide sequence: TGTGCCACCAGCAGAGATAGGGCAGGGGGGAACGAGCAGTACTTC.

The chain joins TRBV10-2 to TRBJ1-2, with no clear D. Germline V gene data show CDR1 as WSHSY and CDR2 as SAAADI. CDR3 length equals 14 residues. The germline V and J ends were trimmed by 4 bases and 5 bases, with 14 bases remaining between them. The CDR3: CASSGAAERYGYTF. CDR3 DNA sequence: TGCGCCAGCAGTGGGGCAGCGGAGAGATATGGCTACACCTTC.

V gene TRBV18 combines with J gene TRBJ1-2, with 10 bases fitting TRBD1. The CDR3 loop spans 16 amino acids. Germline CDR1 KGHSH, CDR2 LQKENI. V gave up 0 bases and J gave up 4 bases; unmatched junction bases: 5. The CDR3 DNA reads TGTGCCAGCTCACCACCTGGGACAGGGGCCTCCTATGGCTACACCTTC. Translating it yields CASSPPGTGASYGYTF.

The V call is TRBV4-1, the J call TRBJ2-4; the match to TRBD1 covers 11 bases. The V and J ends lost 4 bases and 1 base, in that order; junction bases with no gene match: 6. Germline loops: CDR1 MGHRA, CDR2 YSYEKL. CDR3 length equals 17 residues. The CDR3 DNA reads TGCGCCAGCAGCCCTATAGGACAGGGGGCTGCCAAAAACATTCAGTACTTC. As protein: CASSPIGQGAAKNIQYF.

The chain is built from TRBV30 and TRBJ1-6, with D possibly matching TRBD1 (6 bases). Germline CDR1 reads GTSNPN; CDR2 reads SVGIG (reference sequence). This CDR3 is 15 amino acids long. V was clipped by 4 bases and J by 6 bases, with 16 bases between them. The CDR3 region is CAWNLRAGVNSPLHF. CDR3 nucleotides: TGTGCCTGGAATCTAAGGGCAGGGGTTAATTCACCCCTCCACTTT.

The chain is built from TRBV6-1 and TRBJ1-6; 9 nucleotides line up with TRBD1. CDR3 length: 13 residues. CDR1 MNHNS and CDR2 SASEGT come from the germline V gene. V dropped 3 bases and J dropped 10; count of bases not matched to a gene: 1. The CDR3 here is CASSEGQGSPLHF. CDR3 bases: TGTGCCAGCAGTGAGGGACAGGGCTCACCCCTCCACTTT.

J is TRBJ2-3 and V is TRBV11-3; 14 positions agree with TRBD2. This CDR3 spans 16 amino acids. Trimming took 4 bases from V and 1 from J; bases not matched to a gene: 1. Germline values: CDR1 SGHNT, CDR2 YENEEA. The CDR3 is CASSSGLAGGTDTQYF. CDR3 DNA: TGTGCCAGCAGCTCGGGACTAGCGGGGGGCACAGATACGCAGTATTTT. Full variable domain (outside the CDR3, taken from reference TRBV11-3 and TRBJ2-3): EAGVVQSPRYKIIEKKQPVAFWCNPISGHNTLYWYLQNLGQGPELLIRYENEEAVDDSQLPKDRFSAERLKGVDSTLKIQPAELGDSAVYLCASSSGLAGGTDTQYFGPGTRLTVL.

This clone was seen just once. The chain combines TRBV6-6 with TRBJ2-5, with TRBD1 identical over 7 bases. V shed 2 bases, J shed 5 bases, and the junction held 8 bases outside the gene matches. This CDR3 is 15 amino acids long. The germline CDR1 and CDR2 sequences are MNHNY and SVGAGI (reference sequence). The CDR3 DNA follows: TGTGCCAGCAGTTACGGGCCAGGGGGTTGGGAGACCCAGTACTTC. This codes for CASSYGPGGWETQYF.

The chain recombines TRBV19 with TRBJ2-3; 13 bases map to TRBD2. The CDR3 has 17 amino acids. Germline trimming cut 5 bases from V and 6 bases from J; bases unmatched to any gene: 11. Germline CDR1 LNHDA, CDR2 SQIVND (reference sequence). CDR3 nucleotide sequence: TGTGCCAGTAGTCCCCTCTCACTAGCGGGGGGGCAGGATACGCAGTATTTT. Residues: CASSPLSLAGGQDTQYF.

The chain carries TRBV7-9 and TRBJ2-7; D is perhaps TRBD2 (6 bases). V lost 5 bases and J 7 bases, leaving 15 bases between the germline ends. This CDR3 is 13 amino acids long. In germline, CDR1 is SEHNR, CDR2 FQNEAQ (reference sequence). Here the CDR3 reads CASSPTSSGEQYF. The CDR3 nucleotides are TGTGCCAGCAGCCCGACTAGTTCGGGGGAGCAGTACTTC.

This clone came up once. The chain joins TRBV5-6 to TRBJ2-1, with D unresolved. The ends were cut back, 1 base at V and 0 bases at J, with 11 bases in the middle. Per the germline V gene, CDR1 is SGHDT and CDR2 is YYEEEE. The CDR3 has 16 residues. In DNA, the CDR3 is TGTGCCAGCAGCTTGCGGGTATTAAGCTCCTACAATGAGCAGTTCTTC. This codes for CASSLRVLSSYNEQFF. The whole variable domain, remainder taken from reference TRBV5-6 and TRBJ2-1, is DAGVTQSPTHLIKTRGQQVTLRCSPKSGHDTVSWYQQALGQGPQFIFQYYEEEERQRGNFPDRFSGHQFPNYSSELNVNALLLGDSALYLCASSLRVLSSYNEQFFGPGTRLTVL.

The chain employs TRBV3-1 (or the pseudogene TRBV3-2) and TRBJ1-6; 8 bases are a match to TRBD1. Per germline, CDR1 LGHDT and CDR2 YNNKEL (reference sequence). This CDR3 spans 16 amino acids. J gave up 7 bases and V 2 bases, and 7 bases lay outside the gene matches. The CDR3 DNA sequence: TGTGCCAGCAGCCAACGCACGGGGACAGGAAATTCACCCCTCCACTTT. Protein product: CASSQRTGTGNSPLHF.

For this clone: The sample has other DNA sequences that encode this CDR3 too. The rearrangement links TRBV19 to TRBJ1-5; 7 nucleotides match TRBD1. The ends lost 6 bases at V and 2 bases at J; junction bases unmatched: 4. The germline CDR1 and CDR2 sequences are LNHDA and SQIVND (reference sequence). The CDR3 has 14 amino acids. The CDR3: CASSRGGGNQPQHF. CDR3 bases: TGTGCCAGTAGCCGAGGGGGCGGCAATCAGCCCCAGCATTTT.

CDR3 DNA sequence: TGTGCCAGCCAAGCAGGGGGTGGCAATCAGCCCCAGCATTTT. The encoded protein is CASQAGGGNQPQHF. The V gene is TRBV19, the J gene TRBJ1-5; 7 bases fit TRBD1. CDR1 and CDR2 from the germline V gene are LNHDA and SQIVND (reference sequence). Unmatched junction bases numbered 7, after V lost 9 bases and J lost 2 bases. The CDR3 is 14 residues long. The full variable domain, completed using reference TRBV19 and TRBJ1-5, is DGGITQSPKYLFRKEGQNVTLSCEQNLNHDAMYWYRQDPGQGLRLIYYSQIVNDFQKGDIAEGYSVSREKKESFPLTVTSAQKNPTAFYLCASQAGGGNQPQHFGDGTRLSIL.